The rows below give T cell receptor beta chains drawn from one sample of a study of identical twins. TCRdb independently ran MiXCR on the 5' RACE reads; one entry per CDR3 protein. Counted here are 700,000 to 950,000 distinct CDR3 sequences, 10% to 15% occurring once; the ten biggest clones make up about 1.6%. This sample also belongs to another study, concerning yellow fever vaccine responses in identical twins.

The sequencing sample was made of PBMCs. Receptor source: a woman aged 18-29 years in good health. The CDR3 runs from the conserved cysteine through the conserved F or W. D genes are given only for firm matches. Expanded clones are given a class, and other clones once, few, many or no size at all.

>NA|TRBJ1-1|NA|TRBV7-2
CASSLPPQAEAFF
TGTGCCAGCAGCTTGCCTCCCCAAGCTGAAGCTTTCTTT
>TRBD1|TRBJ1-1|few|TRBV7-9
CASSSNRDRVTEAFF
TGTGCCAGCAGCTCGAATCGGGACAGGGTTACTGAAGCTTTCTTT
>NA|TRBJ1-1|NA|TRBV20-1
CSAGGVGTEAFF
TGCAGTGCGGGTGGGGTCGGCACTGAAGCTTTCTTT
>NA|TRBJ1-6|NA|TRBV5-5
CASSLRLRGPDNNSPLHF
TGTGCCAGCAGTCTTCGGCTACGGGGTCCGGATAATAATTCACCCCTCCACTTT
>NA|TRBJ1-5|many|TRBV6-1
CASSGLGGNQPQHF
TGTGCCAGCAGCGGACTGGGGGGCAATCAGCCCCAGCATTTT
>TRBD1|TRBJ2-2|few|TRBV10-3
CAISEYPGQATGELFF
TGTGCCATCAGTGAATATCCGGGACAGGCGACCGGGGAGCTGTTTTTT
>NA|TRBJ1-1|few|TRBV12-3/TRBV12-4
CASSTTANTEAFF
TGTGCCAGCAGTACGACGGCGAACACTGAAGCTTTCTTT
>NA|TRBJ2-5|NA|TRBV20-1
CSAPGLPKETQYF
TGCAGTGCCCCAGGACTCCCCAAAGAGACCCAGTACTTC
>TRBD2|TRBJ2-1|few|TRBV4-1
CASSQDLGLAGGRSYNEQFF
TGCGCCAGCAGCCAAGATCTGGGACTAGCGGGGGGCCGCTCCTACAATGAGCAGTTCTTC
>NA|TRBJ2-3|NA|TRBV6-5
CASSYYPSTDTQYF
TGTGCCAGCAGTTATTACCCGAGCACAGATACGCAGTATTTT
>NA|TRBJ2-3|NA|TRBV5-1
CASNLRWEREDTQYF
TGCGCCAGCAACTTGAGGTGGGAAAGAGAAGATACGCAGTATTTT
>NA|TRBJ1-1|few|TRBV28
CASRRDFDTEAFF
TGTGCCAGCAGGCGGGACTTCGACACTGAAGCTTTCTTT
>NA|TRBJ2-1|few|TRBV10-3
CAISEPDRHSYNEQFF
TGTGCCATCAGTGAGCCGGACAGACATTCCTACAATGAGCAGTTCTTC
>NA|TRBJ2-5|NA|TRBV11-2
CASSLVKFGNQETQYF
TGTGCCAGCAGCTTAGTCAAGTTTGGGAACCAAGAGACCCAGTACTTC
>NA|TRBJ2-2|many|TRBV3-1
CASSQDRRGYGELFF
TGTGCCAGCAGCCAAGATCGCCGGGGGTACGGGGAGCTGTTTTTT
>NA|TRBJ1-2|many|TRBV4-1
CASSHMMTGEGINYGYTF
TGCGCCAGCAGCCACATGATGACGGGGGAAGGAATTAACTATGGCTACACCTTC
>TRBD2|TRBJ2-1|NA|TRBV6-5
CASTLAGGISNEQFF
TGTGCCAGCACTTTAGCGGGGGGCATTTCCAATGAGCAGTTCTTC
>NA|TRBJ2-3|few|TRBV7-2
CASSLAAHSSTDTQYF
TGTGCCAGCAGCTTAGCGGCCCACAGCTCCACAGATACGCAGTATTTT
>TRBD1|TRBJ1-5|NA|TRBV5-1
CASSIGTGGINQPQHF
TGCGCCAGCAGCATCGGGACAGGGGGGATCAATCAGCCCCAGCATTTT
>TRBD1|TRBJ1-5|few|TRBV20-1
CSARGRDRYQHF
TGCAGTGCTAGAGGTCGGGACAGGTACCAGCATTTT
>TRBD1|TRBJ2-2|few|TRBV29-1
CSGGQVTGELFF
TGCAGCGGGGGACAGGTCACCGGGGAGCTGTTTTTT
>NA|TRBJ2-7|NA|TRBV7-2
CASSLTPTTYEQYF
TGTGCCAGCAGCTTAACCCCTACCACCTACGAGCAGTACTTC